This T cell receptor (beta chain) is from a study of blood T cell repertoires in COVID-19. Germline trimming cut 4 bases from V and 0 bases from J; bases unmatched to any gene: 16. The CDR3 has 20 amino acids. CDR1 and CDR2 from the germline V gene are SGHTA and FQGTGA. The authors' processing: Reference gene primer amplification gave estimated nucleated cell counts. Using immunoSEQ multiplex PCR, the repertoire was profiled, and TCRdb retains in-frame clones only, with some absent. V, J and clone size were drawn from that table, and D and trimming were deduced from the DNA. The table lists about 230,000 clones, around 82% of them singletons, with roughly 8.6% in the top ten.

The sequence came from a man aged 40-55 years with active or convalescent COVID-19. Material: peripheral blood. The rearrangement links TRBV7-3 to TRBJ2-3; 10 bases fit TRBD2. The CDR3 DNA follows: TGTGCCAGCAGCTCAAGCGGGGGGGCCTCTAGGCTCGCCAGCACAGATACGCAGTATTTT. This codes for CASSSSGGASRLASTDTQYF.